The 30 T cell receptor beta chains below all came from one sample that was sequenced in a study of blood T cell repertoires in COVID-19. Clones were sequenced by immunoSEQ multiplex PCR, and TCRdb holds only the in-frame ones, with some missing. The data contain roughly 60,000 clones, around four fifths of them singletons. Sequenced input: peripheral blood. Receptors originate from a man aged 80 or over with acute or convalescent COVID-19.

The chain employs TRBV18 and TRBJ1-5; D is unclear. Germline V gene lookup returns CDR1 KGHSH and CDR2 LQKENI. The CDR3 is made up of 13 amino acids. V was pared by 2 bases and J by 7 bases, with 9 bases between. The CDR3 bases are TGTGCCAGCTCACCAGAGGGTAGGCAGCCCCAGCATTTT. This sequence encodes CASSPEGRQPQHF.

V usage is TRBV19 and J usage is TRBJ2-1; 10 bases align to TRBD1. The CDR3 extends over 15 amino acids. CDR1 LNHDA and CDR2 SQIVND come from the germline V gene (reference sequence). With 10 bases clipped from V and 7 bases from J, the junction kept 13 bases outside the gene matches. The chain's CDR3 is CATRNTGQGRNEQFF. The DNA of the CDR3 is TGTGCCACCAGGAATACGGGACAGGGGCGGAATGAGCAGTTCTTC.

The chain couples TRBV27 to TRBJ1-2; the D gene is possibly TRBD1 (6 bases). Trimming stripped 5 bases from V and 3 bases from J, with 22 bases between. This CDR3 is built from 17 residues. Germline CDR1 is MNHEY and CDR2 is SMNVEV (reference sequence). The CDR3 loop reads CASSPTDVRGGDYGYTF. The CDR3 DNA sequence: TGTGCCAGCAGTCCAACGGACGTAAGAGGGGGGGACTATGGCTACACCTTC.

This clone was seen a few times. The rearrangement links TRBV9 to TRBJ2-2; TRBD2 matches 11 bases. The CDR3 totals 16 residues. Germline CDR1 SGDLS, CDR2 YYNGEE. V lost 4 bases and J lost 6; bases outside the gene matches: 8. Here the CDR3 DNA reads TGTGCCAGCAGCTCAATAGCGGGGGGGCTTGCCGGGGAGCTGTTTTTT. It encodes CASSSIAGGLAGELFF.

The chain is built from TRBV5-1 and TRBJ2-3; TRBD1 matches 7 bases. CDR1 is SGHRS and CDR2 is YFSETQ in the germline V gene. The CDR3 has 12 residues. J was trimmed by 6 bases and V by 2 bases; bases with no gene match: 0. CDR3 sequence reads: CASSLQGDTQYF. The CDR3 DNA reads as TGCGCCAGCAGCTTACAGGGGGATACGCAGTATTTT.

The V and J genes are TRBV6-1 and TRBJ2-4, with 10 bases fitting TRBD1. Looked up from germline, CDR1 is MNHNS and CDR2 is SASEGT. The CDR3 is made up of 14 amino acids. J was trimmed by 3 bases and V by 11 bases; bases with no gene match: 7. In DNA, the CDR3 is TGTGCCGCGTCGACAGGGGGCGTCAAAAACATTCAGTACTTC. Translating it yields CAASTGGVKNIQYF.

The CDR3 DNA reads TGTGCCAGCAGTTCGCCGGGACAGGGACCATGGCAGCCCCAGCATTTT. It translates to CASSSPGQGPWQPQHF. The chain is built from TRBV28 and TRBJ1-5; 9 nucleotides align to TRBD1. Germline CDR1 MDHEN, CDR2 SYDVKM. Trimming took 4 bases from V and 7 from J; bases not matched to a gene: 11. The CDR3 loop spans 16 amino acids. The variable domain in full, completed from reference TRBV28 and TRBJ1-5, reads DVKVTQSSRYLVKRTGEKVFLECVQDMDHENMFWYRQDPGLGLRLIYFSYDVKMKEKGDIPEGYSVSREKKERFSLILESASTNQTSMYLCASSSPGQGPWQPQHFGDGTRLSIL.

This rearrangement joins TRBV14 to TRBJ2-7; D perhaps matches TRBD1 (5 bases). Germline V gives CDR1 SGHDN, CDR2 FVKESK. The CDR3 extends over 15 amino acids. The V gene lost 1 base and the J gene lost 2 bases, with 12 bases spanning the gap. This chain's CDR3 is CASSQGAGFTYEQYF. CDR3 in DNA: TGTGCCAGCAGCCAAGGGGCAGGGTTTACCTACGAGCAGTACTTC.

The rearrangement joins TRBV5-8 to TRBJ2-5, with D possibly TRBD1 on 6 matching bases. Germline CDR1 reads SGHTS; CDR2 reads YDEGEE. The V and J ends lost 5 bases and 3 bases respectively, with 17 bases between them. The CDR3 extends over 15 amino acids. The DNA for the CDR3 is TGTGCCAGCAGATCCTTGCGGACAGCTAAAGAGACCCAGTACTTC. Translated: CASRSLRTAKETQYF.

The CDR3 loop reads CASNPDWGRRYGYTF. CDR3 DNA: TGTGCCAGCAACCCCGACTGGGGGCGCCGATATGGCTACACCTTC. This sequence joins TRBV6-5 and TRBJ1-2, with a weak D call TRBD1 (6 bases). The CDR3 totals 15 residues. Trimming cost V 7 bases and J 5 bases, with 20 bases left between them. Looked up from germline, CDR1 is MNHEY and CDR2 is SVGAGI.

V gene TRBV19 combines with J gene TRBJ2-1; 8 bases are a match to TRBD1. Germline V gene lookup returns CDR1 LNHDA and CDR2 SQIVND (reference sequence). Unmatched junction bases numbered 5, after V lost 6 bases and J lost 7 bases. This CDR3 spans 13 amino acids. In nucleotides, the CDR3 is TGTGCCAGTAGGGGACAGGCTTGGAATGAGCAGTTCTTC. As protein: CASRGQAWNEQFF.

The chain links TRBV6-2 or TRBV6-3 to TRBJ1-6, with D unclear. Germline V gene data show CDR1 as MNHEY and CDR2 as SVGEGT. The CDR3 has 18 residues. V dropped 3 bases and J dropped 0 bases, with 15 bases sitting between them. The DNA of the CDR3 is TGTGCCAGCAGTTATACCTCGGGCGGGAGCTCCTATAATTCACCCCTCCACTTT. Translation: CASSYTSGGSSYNSPLHF.

This sequence joins TRBV5-4 and TRBJ1-1; D call uncertain. Deletions cut 4 bases from V and 4 bases from J, with 14 bases between. From germline, CDR1 is SGHNT and CDR2 YYREEE (reference sequence). The CDR3 has 14 residues. The CDR3: CASSLDRGSTEAFF. The CDR3 coding sequence is TGTGCCAGCAGCCTAGACCGAGGCAGCACTGAAGCTTTCTTT. The entire variable domain, with the rest obtained from reference TRBV5-4 and TRBJ1-1, is as follows: ETGVTQSPTHLIKTRGQQVTLRCSSQSGHNTVSWYQQALGQGPQFIFQYYREEENGRGNFPPRFSGLQFPNYSSELNVNALELDDSALYLCASSLDRGSTEAFFGQGTRLTVV.

The V gene is TRBV5-1, the J gene TRBJ2-7, with D perhaps TRBD1 (5 bases). Per germline, CDR1 SGHRS and CDR2 YFSETQ. The V end was cut by 4 bases, the J end by 3 bases, with 14 bases between. This CDR3 region has 14 residues. CDR3 residues: CASSPREWGYEQYF. The DNA for the CDR3 is TGCGCCAGCAGCCCCAGGGAATGGGGCTACGAGCAGTACTTC.

The V and J genes are TRBV19 and TRBJ1-1; D is possibly TRBD1 (6 bases). Trimming pared 8 bases from V and 3 bases from J, leaving 13 bases between. The CDR3 extends over 13 amino acids. CDR1 LNHDA and CDR2 SQIVND come from the germline V gene (reference sequence). In nucleotides, the CDR3 is TGTGCCAGTGGGCGGAACAGGGACACTGAAGCTTTCTTT. The encoded protein is CASGRNRDTEAFF.

The chain joins TRBV5-1 to TRBJ2-1; TRBD1 aligns across 8 bases. J was trimmed by 3 bases and V by 4 bases; bases with no gene match: 6. This CDR3 is built from 15 residues. The germline V gene encodes CDR1 SGHRS and CDR2 YFSETQ. The CDR3 nucleotides are TGCGCCAGCAGCCCAGGACAGGGTGTCTACAATGAGCAGTTCTTC. It specifies CASSPGQGVYNEQFF.

The rearrangement joins TRBV2 to TRBJ1-4, with 11 bases identical to TRBD1. The CDR3 is made up of 14 amino acids. The germline V gene encodes CDR1 SNHLY and CDR2 FYNNEI. J gave up 7 bases and V 6 bases, and 4 bases lay outside the gene matches. CDR3 sequence: CASRDRGLREKLFF. CDR3 nucleotide sequence: TGTGCCAGCAGGGACAGGGGGCTTCGTGAAAAACTGTTTTTT.

The chain joins TRBV10-3 to TRBJ1-1; a weak D match, TRBD1 (6 bases). This CDR3 is built from 17 residues. Trimming left V 3 bases short and J 0 bases short, with 17 bases between. Germline values: CDR1 ENHRY, CDR2 SYGVKD. The CDR3 nucleotides read TGTGCCATCAGTGAAACCGACAGGATCTACATGAACACTGAAGCTTTCTTT. It is translated as CAISETDRIYMNTEAFF.

Only a few counts were recorded for this clone. The chain recombines TRBV7-9 with TRBJ1-2, with 7 positions matching TRBD1. CDR3 length equals 15 residues. Unmatched junction bases numbered 10, after V lost 5 bases and J lost 4 bases. Germline V gives CDR1 SEHNR, CDR2 FQNEAQ (reference sequence). CDR3 nucleotides: TGTGCCAGCAGCAGCAGGAGGACAGGAGGCTATGGCTACACCTTC. This encodes CASSSRRTGGYGYTF. The whole variable domain, remainder taken from reference TRBV7-9 and TRBJ1-2, is DTGVSQNPRHKITKRGQNVTFRCDPISEHNRLYWYRQTLGQGPEFLTYFQNEAQLEKSRLLSDRFSAERPKGSFSTLEIQRTEQGDSAMYLCASSSRRTGGYGYTFGSGTRLTVV.

V gene TRBV5-6 combines with J gene TRBJ2-5; 8 bases map to TRBD1. This CDR3 is built from 14 residues. From germline, CDR1 is SGHDT and CDR2 YYEEEE. J was trimmed by 5 bases and V by 4 bases; bases with no gene match: 7. CDR3 DNA sequence: TGTGCCAGCAGCACAAGGACAGGGATGGAGACCCAGTACTTC. Residues: CASSTRTGMETQYF.

The chain carries TRBV25-1 and TRBJ2-1, with D tentatively TRBD2 (5 bases). V dropped 1 base and J dropped 10 bases, with 8 bases sitting between them. The germline CDR1 and CDR2 sequences are MGHDK and SYGVNS. There are 12 residues in the CDR3. The CDR3 region has the DNA TGTGCCAGCAGTGAATGGGGAGACGAGCAGTTCTTC. Protein product: CASSEWGDEQFF. The entire variable domain, with the rest obtained from reference TRBV25-1 and TRBJ2-1, is as follows: EADIYQTPRYLVIGTGKKITLECSQTMGHDKMYWYQQDPGMELHLIHYSYGVNSTEKGDLSSESTVSRIRTEHFPLTLESARPSHTSQYLCASSEWGDEQFFGPGTRLTVL.

The rearrangement uses TRBV2 and TRBJ1-4; D gene unclear. Germline V gene sequence: CDR1 SNHLY, CDR2 FYNNEI. The ends were cut back, 4 bases at V and 5 bases at J, with 8 bases in the middle. The CDR3 extends over 13 amino acids. Here the CDR3 reads CASSVPGNEKLFF. CDR3 in DNA: TGTGCCAGCAGTGTACCGGGAAATGAAAAACTGTTTTTT.

The chain is built from TRBV11-3 and TRBJ2-1; 10 nucleotides align to TRBD2. In germline, CDR1 is SGHNT, CDR2 YENEEA. The CDR3 runs 18 residues. V shed 3 bases and J 4 bases; nucleotides not matched to a gene: 12. CDR3 coding DNA: TGTGCCAGCAGCTTGGAAAGAACTAGCGGGGACCCATACAATGAGCAGTTCTTC. Encoded protein: CASSLERTSGDPYNEQFF. Filled out from reference TRBV11-3 and TRBJ2-1, the complete variable domain reads EAGVVQSPRYKIIEKKQPVAFWCNPISGHNTLYWYLQNLGQGPELLIRYENEEAVDDSQLPKDRFSAERLKGVDSTLKIQPAELGDSAVYLCASSLERTSGDPYNEQFFGPGTRLTVL.

The J gene is TRBJ1-2, the V gene TRBV4-2, with TRBD1 as a possible D gene (6 bases). CDR1 is LGHNA and CDR2 is YNFKEQ in the germline V gene. CDR3 length: 13 residues. Trimming took off 1 base at V and 8 bases at J, with 11 bases between the two ends. This CDR3 reads CASSQVDSVGYTF. Here the CDR3 DNA reads TGTGCCAGCAGCCAAGTGGACAGCGTAGGCTACACCTTC.

The chain joins TRBV18 to TRBJ1-2; the D gene is possibly TRBD1 (5 bases). V was cut by 3 bases and J by 4 bases, with 9 bases left in between. The CDR3 is 13 amino acids. The germline CDR1 and CDR2 sequences are KGHSH and LQKENI. The CDR3 is CASSPDSFYGYTF. In DNA form, the CDR3 reads TGTGCCAGCTCACCCGACAGTTTCTATGGCTACACCTTC.

The V call is TRBV7-9, the J call TRBJ1-1, with D maybe TRBD1 (6 bases). In germline, CDR1 is SEHNR, CDR2 FQNEAQ (reference sequence). Trimming removed 5 bases from V and 4 bases from J, with 11 bases in between. This CDR3 contains 13 residues. In nucleotides, the CDR3 is TGTGCCAGCAGCGCCACAGGGTTCACTGAAGCTTTCTTT. Translated: CASSATGFTEAFF. Combining the CDR3 with reference TRBV7-9 and TRBJ1-1 gives the whole variable domain DTGVSQNPRHKITKRGQNVTFRCDPISEHNRLYWYRQTLGQGPEFLTYFQNEAQLEKSRLLSDRFSAERPKGSFSTLEIQRTEQGDSAMYLCASSATGFTEAFFGQGTRLTVV.

The CDR3, as DNA: TGTGCCAGCAGTACAGGGACGGGATACTACGAGCAGTACTTC. Amino acid sequence: CASSTGTGYYEQYF. The V and J genes are TRBV6-5 and TRBJ2-7; maybe TRBD1 (6 bases). Germline V lookup: CDR1 MNHEY, CDR2 SVGAGI. CDR3 length: 14 residues. V lost 5 bases, J lost 3 bases, and 14 bases lay in between.

This clone was seen just once. The chain joins TRBV7-2 to TRBJ2-1, with 10 bases matching TRBD2. This CDR3 spans 17 amino acids. Germline values: CDR1 SGHTA, CDR2 FQGNSA. The J segment lost 2 bases and the V segment lost 5 bases, leaving 9 bases of the junction unmatched. CDR3: CASSPFIAGGTYNEQFF. For the CDR3, the DNA is TGTGCCAGCAGCCCCTTTATAGCGGGGGGAACCTACAATGAGCAGTTCTTC.

The V gene is TRBV5-5, the J gene TRBJ2-7; a possible D gene is TRBD1 (5 bases). The CDR3 sequence is 15 residues long. The germline V and J ends were trimmed by 4 bases and 2 bases, with 16 bases remaining between them. Per germline, CDR1 SGHKS and CDR2 YYEKEE (reference sequence). This chain's CDR3 is CASSPRLGVAYEQYF. CDR3 in DNA: TGTGCCAGCAGCCCCCGGCTAGGGGTCGCCTACGAGCAGTACTTC.

The gene calls are TRBV7-9 and TRBJ1-2; TRBD1 aligns across 10 bases. The CDR3 spans 15 residues. Losses at the gene ends were 5 bases for V and 2 bases for J; bases not matched to a gene: 5. The germline gives CDR1 SEHNR, CDR2 FQNEAQ (reference sequence). CDR3 residues: CASSVRQGANYGYTF. DNA for the CDR3: TGTGCCAGCAGCGTCCGACAGGGGGCCAACTATGGCTACACCTTC.